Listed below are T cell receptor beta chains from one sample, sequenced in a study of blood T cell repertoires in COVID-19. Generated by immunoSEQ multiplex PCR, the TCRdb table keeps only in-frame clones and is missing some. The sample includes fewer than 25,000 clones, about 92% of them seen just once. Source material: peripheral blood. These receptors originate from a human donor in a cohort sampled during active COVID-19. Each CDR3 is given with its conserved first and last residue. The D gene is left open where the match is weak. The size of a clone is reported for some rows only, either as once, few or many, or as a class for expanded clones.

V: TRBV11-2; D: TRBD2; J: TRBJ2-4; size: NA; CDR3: CASSLGSGGPKNIQYF; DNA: TGTGCCAGCAGCTTAGGTAGCGGGGGCCCCAAAAACATTCAGTACTTC
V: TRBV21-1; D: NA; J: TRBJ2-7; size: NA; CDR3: CASSKALASAEQYF; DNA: TGTGCCAGCAGCAAAGCGTTGGCATCCGCCGAGCAGTACTTC
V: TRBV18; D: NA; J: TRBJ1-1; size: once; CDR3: CASSPLTGDTEAFF; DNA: TGTGCCAGCTCACCACTCACGGGGGACACTGAAGCTTTCTTT
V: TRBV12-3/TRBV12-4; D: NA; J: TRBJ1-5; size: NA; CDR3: CASNPTGNQPQHF; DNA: TGTGCCAGCAACCCTACAGGGAACCAGCCCCAGCATTTT
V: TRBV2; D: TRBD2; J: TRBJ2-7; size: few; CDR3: CASSELQGGYEQYF; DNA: TGTGCCAGCAGTGAGTTGCAGGGAGGGTACGAGCAGTACTTC
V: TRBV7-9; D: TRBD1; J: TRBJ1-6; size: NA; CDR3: CASSRGQGGNSPLHF; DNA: TGTGCCAGCAGTCGCGGACAGGGAGGTAATTCACCCCTCCACTTT
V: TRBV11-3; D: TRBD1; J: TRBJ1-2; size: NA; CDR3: CASSPTGNSNYGYTF; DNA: TGTGCCAGCAGCCCGACAGGGAACTCTAACTATGGCTACACCTTC
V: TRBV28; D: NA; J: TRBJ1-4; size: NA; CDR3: CASSFFRMSATNEKLFF; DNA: TGTGCCAGCAGTTTCTTTCGCATGAGTGCAACTAATGAAAAACTGTTTTTT
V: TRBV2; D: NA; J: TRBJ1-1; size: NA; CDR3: CASSVGGYTEAFF; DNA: TGTGCCAGCAGTGTGGGGGGATACACTGAAGCTTTCTTT
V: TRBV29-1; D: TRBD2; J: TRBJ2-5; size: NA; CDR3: CSVGREGETQYF; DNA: TGCAGCGTGGGGCGGGAGGGGGAGACCCAGTACTTC
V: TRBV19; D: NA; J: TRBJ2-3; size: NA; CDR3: CASRTLGSDTDTQYF; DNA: TGTGCCAGTAGGACGTTGGGTAGCGACACAGATACGCAGTATTTT
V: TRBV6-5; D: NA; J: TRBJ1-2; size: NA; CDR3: CASSWAGVNYGYTF; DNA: TGTGCCAGCAGTTGGGCAGGGGTTAACTATGGCTACACCTTC
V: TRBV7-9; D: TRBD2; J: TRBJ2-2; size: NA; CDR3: CASKRGSGSITGELFF; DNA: TGTGCCAGCAAAAGGGGTAGCGGGAGTATAACCGGGGAGCTGTTTTTT
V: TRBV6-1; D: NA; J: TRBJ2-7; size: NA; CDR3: CASSEGQPSSYEQYF; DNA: TGTGCCAGCAGTGAAGGACAGCCTTCCTCCTACGAGCAGTACTTC
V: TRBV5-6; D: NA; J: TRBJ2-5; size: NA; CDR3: CASSLRGLQETQYF; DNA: TGTGCCAGCAGCCTGCGAGGGCTACAAGAGACCCAGTACTTC
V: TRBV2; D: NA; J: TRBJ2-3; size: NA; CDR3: CASSERGFTDTQYF; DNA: TGTGCCAGCAGTGAAAGGGGTTTCACAGATACGCAGTATTTT
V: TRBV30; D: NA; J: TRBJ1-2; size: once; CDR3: CAWTGQGNYGYTF; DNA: TGTGCCTGGACCGGGCAGGGGAACTATGGCTACACCTTC
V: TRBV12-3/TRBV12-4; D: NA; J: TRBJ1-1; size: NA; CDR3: CASRQGFGTEAFF; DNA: TGTGCCAGCAGACAGGGTTTCGGCACTGAAGCTTTCTTT
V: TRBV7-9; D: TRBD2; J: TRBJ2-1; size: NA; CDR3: CASSLASTSGGLNEQFF; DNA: TGTGCCAGCAGCTTAGCGTCGACTAGCGGGGGGCTGAATGAGCAGTTCTTC
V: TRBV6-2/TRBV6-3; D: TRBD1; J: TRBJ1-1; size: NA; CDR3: CASSHGQVHTEAFF; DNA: TGTGCCAGCAGTCACGGACAGGTTCACACTGAAGCTTTCTTT
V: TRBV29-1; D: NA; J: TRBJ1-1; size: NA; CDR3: CSAQEALVGTEAFF; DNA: TGCAGCGCTCAGGAGGCCCTTGTTGGCACTGAAGCTTTCTTT
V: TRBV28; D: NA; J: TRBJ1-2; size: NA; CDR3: CASSPIFTVYGYTF; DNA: TGTGCCAGCAGTCCAATTTTTACGGTCTATGGCTACACCTTC
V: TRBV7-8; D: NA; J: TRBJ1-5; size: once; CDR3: CASSPQYSNQPQHF; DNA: TGTGCCAGCAGCCCACAGTATAGCAATCAGCCCCAGCATTTT
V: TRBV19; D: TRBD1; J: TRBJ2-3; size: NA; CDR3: CASTGWDRDTDTQYF; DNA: TGTGCCAGTACCGGGTGGGACAGGGATACAGATACGCAGTATTTT
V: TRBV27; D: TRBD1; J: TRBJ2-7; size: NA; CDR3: CASSRNGQGVAYEQYF; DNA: TGTGCCAGCAGTCGAAACGGACAGGGGGTGGCCTACGAGCAGTACTTC
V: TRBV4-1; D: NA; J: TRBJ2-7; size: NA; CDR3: CASSQSETYEQYF; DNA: TGCGCCAGCAGCCAATCAGAAACCTACGAGCAGTACTTC
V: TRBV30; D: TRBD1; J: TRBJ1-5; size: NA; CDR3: CAWSVGRGPLGNQPQHF; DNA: TGTGCCTGGAGTGTCGGCAGGGGGCCGTTGGGCAATCAGCCCCAGCATTTT
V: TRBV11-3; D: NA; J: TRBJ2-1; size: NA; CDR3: CASSLVGTFSYNEQFF; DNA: TGTGCCAGCAGCTTGGTGGGGACTTTTTCTTACAATGAGCAGTTCTTC
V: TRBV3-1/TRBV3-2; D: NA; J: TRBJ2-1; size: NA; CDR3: CASSHRAENEQFF; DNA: TGTGCCAGCAGCCACAGGGCCGAGAATGAGCAGTTCTTC
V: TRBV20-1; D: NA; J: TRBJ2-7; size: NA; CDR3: CSASPRDEQYF; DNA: TGCAGTGCCTCCCCGAGGGACGAGCAGTACTTC
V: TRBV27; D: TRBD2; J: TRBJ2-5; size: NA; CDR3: CASSSQARLAGETQYF; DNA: TGTGCCAGCAGTTCTCAGGCGAGGCTAGCGGGAGAGACCCAGTACTTC
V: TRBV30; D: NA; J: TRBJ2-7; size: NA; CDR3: CAWSGEGPYEQYF; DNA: TGTGCCTGGAGCGGGGAAGGTCCCTACGAGCAGTACTTC
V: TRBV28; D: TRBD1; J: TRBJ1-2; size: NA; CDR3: CASSPGTGLGGYTF; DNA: TGTGCCAGCAGTCCCGGGACAGGGCTGGGCGGCTACACCTTC
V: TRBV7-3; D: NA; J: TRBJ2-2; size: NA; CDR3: CASSLNGMNTGELFF; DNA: TGTGCCAGCAGCTTAAACGGGATGAACACCGGGGAGCTGTTTTTT
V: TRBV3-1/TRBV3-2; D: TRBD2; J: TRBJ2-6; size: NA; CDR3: CASSQLAGGFSGANVLTF; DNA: TGTGCCAGCAGCCAATTAGCGGGGGGGTTCTCTGGGGCCAACGTCCTGACTTTC
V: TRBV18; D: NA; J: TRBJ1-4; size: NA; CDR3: CASSPPEAPYEKLFF; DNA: TGTGCCAGCTCACCACCGGAGGCGCCTTATGAAAAACTGTTTTTT
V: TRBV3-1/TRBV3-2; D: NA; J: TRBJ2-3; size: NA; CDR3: CASSRKGPRAQYF; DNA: TGTGCCAGCAGCCGGAAGGGGCCCAGGGCGCAGTATTTT
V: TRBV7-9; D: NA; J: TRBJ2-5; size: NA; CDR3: CASSLIEVVRGGETQYF; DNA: TGTGCCAGCAGCTTAATCGAAGTAGTTCGGGGTGGGGAGACCCAGTACTTC
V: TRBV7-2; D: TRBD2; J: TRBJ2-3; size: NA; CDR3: CASSLLGGGASFKDTQYF; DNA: TGTGCCAGCAGCTTATTGGGCGGGGGGGCATCGTTCAAAGATACGCAGTATTTT
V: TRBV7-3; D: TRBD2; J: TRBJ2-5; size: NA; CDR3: CASSPGLAPYQETQYF; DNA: TGTGCCAGCAGCCCGGGACTAGCCCCGTACCAAGAGACCCAGTACTTC
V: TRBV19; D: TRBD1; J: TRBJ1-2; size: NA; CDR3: CASSIGPDRGYGYTF; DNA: TGTGCCAGTAGTATAGGCCCGGACAGGGGCTATGGCTACACCTTC
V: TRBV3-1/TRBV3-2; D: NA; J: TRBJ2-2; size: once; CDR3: CASSLLGAAGELFF; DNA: TGTGCCAGCAGCCTCCTAGGGGCAGCCGGGGAGCTGTTTTTT
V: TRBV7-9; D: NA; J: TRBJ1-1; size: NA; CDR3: CAGGVPWGTEAFF; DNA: TGTGCCGGAGGGGTTCCCTGGGGCACTGAAGCTTTCTTT
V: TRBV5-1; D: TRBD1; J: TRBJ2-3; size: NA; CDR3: CASSLRRTGSDTQYF; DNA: TGCGCCAGCAGCTTACGACGGACAGGGTCAGATACGCAGTATTTT
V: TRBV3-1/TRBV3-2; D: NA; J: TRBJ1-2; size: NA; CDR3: CASSQEAAAYGYTF; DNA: TGTGCCAGCAGCCAAGAGGCGGCAGCCTATGGCTACACCTTC
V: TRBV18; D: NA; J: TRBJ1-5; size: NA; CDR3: CASSQQGRGNQPQHF; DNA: TGTGCCAGCTCCCAACAGGGAAGAGGCAATCAGCCCCAGCATTTT
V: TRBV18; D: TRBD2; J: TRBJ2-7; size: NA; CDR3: CASSPGGGNEQYF; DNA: TGTGCCAGCTCACCCGGGGGAGGGAACGAGCAGTACTTC
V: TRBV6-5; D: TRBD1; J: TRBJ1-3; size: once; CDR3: CASTPGQTSGNTIYF; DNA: TGTGCCAGCACCCCGGGACAGACCTCTGGAAACACCATATATTTT
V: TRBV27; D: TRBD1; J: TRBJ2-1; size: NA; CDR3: CASSATGGVNEQFF; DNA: TGTGCCAGCAGTGCGACAGGGGGGGTTAATGAGCAGTTCTTC
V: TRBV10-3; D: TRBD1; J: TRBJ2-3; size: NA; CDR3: CAISEGGNTDTQYF; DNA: TGTGCCATCAGTGAAGGGGGCAACACAGATACGCAGTATTTT
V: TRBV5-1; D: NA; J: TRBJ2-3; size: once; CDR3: CASSFGKSTDTQYF; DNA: TGCGCCAGCAGCTTCGGGAAAAGCACAGATACGCAGTATTTT
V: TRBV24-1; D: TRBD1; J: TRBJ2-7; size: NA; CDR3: CATGTGVPYEQYF; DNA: TGTGCCACCGGGACAGGGGTTCCCTACGAGCAGTACTTC
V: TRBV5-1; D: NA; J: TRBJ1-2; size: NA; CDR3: CASSTTGTANYGYTF; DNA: TGCGCCAGCAGCACGACAGGAACCGCTAACTATGGCTACACCTTC
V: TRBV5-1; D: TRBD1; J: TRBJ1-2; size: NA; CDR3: CASSLAGTGGDYGYTF; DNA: TGCGCCAGCAGCTTGGCGGGGACAGGGGGAGACTATGGCTACACCTTC
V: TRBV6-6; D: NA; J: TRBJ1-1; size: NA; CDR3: CASTPGGTEAFF; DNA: TGTGCCAGCACCCCCGGGGGCACTGAAGCTTTCTTT
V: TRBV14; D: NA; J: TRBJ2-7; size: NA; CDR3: CASSQVWSAHGYEQYF; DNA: TGTGCCAGCAGCCAAGTCTGGTCTGCACATGGCTACGAGCAGTACTTC
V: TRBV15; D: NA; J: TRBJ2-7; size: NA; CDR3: CATSRGQGLSYEQYF; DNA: TGTGCCACCAGCAGAGGGCAGGGCCTCTCCTACGAGCAGTACTTC